A selection of T cell receptor beta chains follows, all from one sample in a study of blood T cell repertoires in COVID-19. The repertoire was sequenced with immunoSEQ multiplex PCR; TCRdb's copy has only in-frame clones and lacks some. Altogether 190,000 or so clones are present, around 78% being singletons, with the ten largest covering around 2.8%. The sample taken for sequencing was peripheral blood. The receptors come from a woman aged 80 or older with active or convalescent COVID-19. CDR3s include the opening cysteine and the closing phenylalanine or tryptophan. Each record gives: D gene, clone size, J gene, V gene, CDR3 protein, CDR3 DNA. A D gene is named only where the DNA matches it firmly. A row's size may be missing; if present it is once, few, many or a size class.

>TRBD1|-|TRBJ1-5|TRBV7-9
CASSPTPGTGLAQPQHF
TGTGCCAGCAGCCCTACTCCCGGGACAGGGCTTGCTCAGCCCCAGCATTTT
>TRBD1|few|TRBJ1-1|TRBV6-2/TRBV6-3
CASSSDRQLNTEAFF
TGTGCCAGCAGTTCGGACAGGCAGTTGAACACTGAAGCTTTCTTT
>TRBD1|-|TRBJ1-6|TRBV2
CASSEALTGTNSPLHF
TGTGCCAGCAGTGAAGCGCTGACAGGGACCAATTCACCCCTCCACTTT
>TRBD1|many|TRBJ1-3|TRBV9
CASSVGTGPGNTIYF
TGTGCCAGCAGCGTCGGGACAGGGCCTGGAAACACCATATATTTT
>TRBD1|once|TRBJ1-4|TRBV19
CASSSPRGRRDEKLFF
TGTGCCAGTAGCTCCCCAAGGGGGCGAAGGGATGAAAAACTGTTTTTT
>TRBD1|-|TRBJ1-1|TRBV5-1
CASSAATGGGTEAFF
TGCGCCAGCAGCGCGGCAACAGGGGGCGGAACTGAAGCTTTCTTT
>-|-|TRBJ2-7|TRBV27
CASSLYFGRGYEQYF
TGTGCCAGCAGTTTATATTTCGGCAGGGGTTACGAGCAGTACTTC
>-|-|TRBJ1-3|TRBV3-1/TRBV3-2
CASSRTRGNTIYF
TGTGCCAGCAGCCGGACACGTGGAAACACCATATATTTT
>-|-|TRBJ1-5|TRBV2
CASLQQGDQPQHF
TGTGCCAGCCTTCAACAGGGCGATCAGCCCCAGCATTTT
>-|once|TRBJ2-3|TRBV24-1
CATSVPGPWVGGYDTQYF
TGTGCCACCAGTGTCCCTGGGCCATGGGTCGGGGGATACGATACGCAGTATTTT
>TRBD1|-|TRBJ2-1|TRBV18
CASSGNRGAYNEQFF
TGTGCCAGCTCAGGAAACAGGGGCGCCTACAATGAGCAGTTCTTC
>-|-|TRBJ2-1|TRBV4-3
CASSQEVRGDHSYNEQFF
TGCGCCAGCAGCCAAGAAGTGCGGGGAGATCACTCCTACAATGAGCAGTTCTTC
>TRBD1|few|TRBJ1-6|TRBV19
CASSIGTANSPLHF
TGTGCCAGTAGTATTGGGACAGCAAATTCACCCCTCCACTTT
>TRBD1|-|TRBJ1-1|TRBV5-4
CASSTAGGTGLNTEAFF
TGTGCCAGCAGCACAGCGGGAGGGACAGGTCTGAACACTGAAGCTTTCTTT
>TRBD2|-|TRBJ2-3|TRBV10-3
CAISETYSGGADTQYF
TGTGCCATCAGTGAGACGTATAGCGGGGGGGCAGATACGCAGTATTTT
>TRBD1|-|TRBJ1-2|TRBV19
CASSIAGQLTRNYGYTF
TGTGCCAGTAGTATAGCGGGACAGCTAACTCGTAACTATGGCTACACCTTC
>-|-|TRBJ2-2|TRBV2
CASSGGRNTGELFF
TGTGCCAGCAGTGGTGGGAGGAACACCGGGGAGCTGTTTTTT
>-|-|TRBJ2-3|TRBV9
CASSAAPGDTDTQYF
TGTGCCAGCAGCGCCGCCCCGGGGGACACAGATACGCAGTATTTT
>-|-|TRBJ2-7|TRBV5-4
CASSRARPGETYEQYF
TGTGCCAGCAGCCGTGCCCGTCCGGGGGAAACCTACGAGCAGTACTTC
>TRBD1|-|TRBJ1-6|TRBV27
CASSIRQGIRGSPLHF
TGTGCCAGCAGTATAAGACAGGGTATAAGGGGCTCCCCCCTCCACTTT
>-|-|TRBJ1-5|TRBV4-2
CASSQGGRGQPQHF
TGTGCCAGCAGCCAAGGGGGGAGGGGTCAGCCCCAGCATTTT
>TRBD1|-|TRBJ1-3|TRBV10-3
CAISDPNRGSSGNTIYF
TGTGCCATCAGTGACCCAAACAGGGGAAGCTCTGGAAACACCATATATTTT
>TRBD2|-|TRBJ2-5|TRBV5-4
CAGGDRETQYF
TGTGCCGGGGGGGATCGGGAGACCCAGTACTTC
>-|-|TRBJ1-1|TRBV12-3/TRBV12-4
CASTIAGGTEAFF
TGTGCCAGCACCATCGCCGGGGGCACTGAAGCTTTCTTT
>-|-|TRBJ2-1|TRBV19
CASSSFAYNEQFF
TGTGCCAGTTCCAGTTTTGCCTACAATGAGCAGTTCTTC
>-|-|TRBJ1-2|TRBV6-6
CASSYSSNYGYTF
TGTGCCAGCAGTTACTCGAGCAACTATGGCTACACCTTC
>-|-|TRBJ1-5|TRBV10-3
CAISEQTSNQPQHF
TGTGCCATCAGCGAACAGACTAGCAATCAGCCCCAGCATTTT
>-|-|TRBJ1-5|TRBV10-1
CASNTQGYNQPQHF
TGCGCCAGCAACACACAGGGCTACAATCAGCCCCAGCATTTT
>-|-|TRBJ1-2|TRBV5-6
CASSRTVYGYTF
TGTGCCAGCAGCCGGACAGTCTATGGCTACACCTTC
>-|-|TRBJ1-3|TRBV5-4
CASSLATGSSGNTIYF
TGTGCCAGCAGCTTGGCGACGGGAAGCTCTGGAAACACCATATATTTT
>TRBD2|once|TRBJ2-4|TRBV5-1
CASSLTSGLAKNIQYF
TGCGCCAGCAGCTTGACTAGCGGGCTAGCCAAAAACATTCAGTACTTC
>-|-|TRBJ2-2|TRBV2
CASSDRGTGELFF
TGTGCCAGCAGTGATAGGGGAACCGGGGAGCTGTTTTTT
>-|-|TRBJ1-2|TRBV5-5
CASSPLTGSGYGYTF
TGTGCCAGCAGCCCACTCACAGGGTCTGGGTATGGCTACACCTTC
>-|-|TRBJ2-4|TRBV3-1/TRBV3-2
CASSRSRQGIQYF
TGTGCCAGCAGCCGCAGTAGGCAGGGCATTCAGTACTTC
>-|-|TRBJ2-1|TRBV5-4
CASSLQGVLSYNEQFF
TGTGCCAGCAGCTTGCAAGGGGTGCTCTCCTACAATGAGCAGTTCTTC